This is a list of T cell receptor beta chains from one sample in a study of vaccination effects on CD4 cells after COVID-19. Some clones are missing from TCRdb's copy, which holds only in-frame ones; the method was immunoSEQ multiplex PCR. The sample gives 20,000 to 25,000 clones, 65% to 70% of which show up once; around 10% is in the top ten. These receptors' targets are unknown. Specimen: CD4+ T cells from PBMCs cultured with HCoV-NL63 spike peptides, collected before COVID-19 vaccination. The origin of the receptors is a human donor who received a COVID-19 vaccine. Both conserved end residues are part of each CDR3. Fields, in order: V gene, clone size, J gene, D gene, CDR3 protein, CDR3 DNA. D genes are given only for firm matches. For some rows the clone size is stated as once, few or many, or as a class when expanded; others skip it.

v_gene: TRBV3-1/TRBV3-2
abundance: few
j_gene: TRBJ2-7
d_gene: TRBD1
CDR3aa: CASSPRTGNYEQYF
CDR3nt: TGTGCCAGCAGCCCTAGGACAGGGAACTACGAGCAGTACTTC

v_gene: TRBV6-5
abundance: few
j_gene: TRBJ2-7
d_gene: NA
CDR3aa: CASSREIAAYEQYF
CDR3nt: TGTGCCAGCAGTCGCGAAATAGCGGCGTACGAGCAGTACTTC

v_gene: TRBV6-5
abundance: NA
j_gene: TRBJ1-6
d_gene: NA
CDR3aa: CASSSPQGWDSPLHF
CDR3nt: TGTGCCAGCAGTTCGCCACAGGGCTGGGATTCACCCCTCCACTTT

v_gene: TRBV4-1
abundance: NA
j_gene: TRBJ2-3
d_gene: NA
CDR3aa: CASGPSVRSNTDTQYF
CDR3nt: TGCGCCAGCGGGCCCTCGGTACGATCGAACACAGATACGCAGTATTTT

v_gene: TRBV19
abundance: NA
j_gene: TRBJ1-5
d_gene: NA
CDR3aa: CASSIRGSTYQPQHF
CDR3nt: TGTGCCAGTAGTATCAGGGGAAGTACCTATCAGCCCCAGCATTTT

v_gene: TRBV28
abundance: NA
j_gene: TRBJ1-2
d_gene: TRBD1
CDR3aa: CASRGTGGVNYGYTF
CDR3nt: TGTGCCAGCAGGGGGACAGGGGGTGTTAACTATGGCTACACCTTC

v_gene: TRBV19
abundance: NA
j_gene: TRBJ2-5
d_gene: TRBD2
CDR3aa: CASSTWELGTSSSTQETQYF
CDR3nt: TGTGCCAGTAGTACCTGGGAACTCGGGACTAGCTCCTCGACCCAAGAGACCCAGTACTTC

v_gene: TRBV6-6
abundance: NA
j_gene: TRBJ2-3
d_gene: NA
CDR3aa: CASSGPIGRGTDTQYF
CDR3nt: TGTGCCAGCAGTGGGCCGATAGGGAGGGGGACAGATACGCAGTATTTT

v_gene: TRBV19
abundance: NA
j_gene: TRBJ1-2
d_gene: NA
CDR3aa: CASSIPLASRRGYTF
CDR3nt: TGTGCCAGTAGTATTCCCCTCGCATCCCGCCGCGGCTACACCTTC

v_gene: TRBV4-2
abundance: NA
j_gene: TRBJ2-3
d_gene: NA
CDR3aa: CASSQESDTQYF
CDR3nt: TGTGCCAGCAGCCAAGAATCCGATACGCAGTATTTT

v_gene: TRBV7-6
abundance: few
j_gene: TRBJ2-5
d_gene: NA
CDR3aa: CASSRDQETQYF
CDR3nt: TGTGCCAGCAGTAGGGACCAAGAGACCCAGTACTTC

v_gene: TRBV7-6
abundance: NA
j_gene: TRBJ2-2
d_gene: TRBD2
CDR3aa: CASSQAASGTTGELFF
CDR3nt: TGTGCCAGCAGCCAAGCGGCTAGCGGAACTACCGGGGAGCTGTTTTTT

v_gene: TRBV27
abundance: NA
j_gene: TRBJ2-7
d_gene: NA
CDR3aa: CASSFRQGPSYEQYF
CDR3nt: TGTGCCAGCAGTTTTAGGCAGGGGCCATCCTACGAGCAGTACTTC

v_gene: TRBV30
abundance: few
j_gene: TRBJ1-5
d_gene: NA
CDR3aa: CAWGFGNQPQHF
CDR3nt: TGTGCCTGGGGGTTTGGCAATCAGCCCCAGCATTTT

v_gene: TRBV4-2
abundance: NA
j_gene: TRBJ2-3
d_gene: TRBD2
CDR3aa: CASSQERGVPYTQYF
CDR3nt: TGTGCCAGCAGCCAAGAGCGGGGGGTACCATATACGCAGTATTTT

v_gene: TRBV18
abundance: few
j_gene: TRBJ2-7
d_gene: NA
CDR3aa: CASSRSQREQYF
CDR3nt: TGTGCCAGCTCAAGGTCCCAGAGAGAGCAGTACTTC

v_gene: TRBV7-8
abundance: NA
j_gene: TRBJ1-1
d_gene: NA
CDR3aa: CASSFQSRNTEAFF
CDR3nt: TGTGCCAGCAGCTTTCAGTCGAGGAACACTGAAGCTTTCTTT

v_gene: TRBV28
abundance: NA
j_gene: TRBJ2-7
d_gene: TRBD1
CDR3aa: CASSPGTGGYEQYF
CDR3nt: TGTGCCAGCAGTCCCGGGACAGGGGGATACGAGCAGTACTTC

v_gene: TRBV30
abundance: NA
j_gene: TRBJ1-5
d_gene: NA
CDR3aa: CAWSVRAGDSNQPQHF
CDR3nt: TGTGCCTGGAGTGTACGGGCGGGGGATAGCAATCAGCCCCAGCATTTT

v_gene: TRBV6-6
abundance: NA
j_gene: TRBJ1-1
d_gene: NA
CDR3aa: CASSYEAGWTTEAFF
CDR3nt: TGTGCCAGCAGTTACGAGGCAGGGTGGACCACTGAAGCTTTCTTT

v_gene: TRBV7-9
abundance: NA
j_gene: TRBJ2-7
d_gene: TRBD1
CDR3aa: CASRGGQGARSYEQYF
CDR3nt: TGTGCCAGCAGGGGGGGACAGGGGGCAAGATCCTACGAGCAGTACTTC

v_gene: TRBV7-9
abundance: NA
j_gene: TRBJ2-7
d_gene: NA
CDR3aa: CASSRHRDGTYEQYF
CDR3nt: TGTGCCAGCAGTCGCCACCGGGACGGAACCTACGAGCAGTACTTC

v_gene: TRBV25-1
abundance: NA
j_gene: TRBJ2-1
d_gene: NA
CDR3aa: CASSEMRRESYNEQFF
CDR3nt: TGTGCCAGCAGTGAAATGCGTCGGGAAAGCTACAATGAGCAGTTCTTC

v_gene: TRBV27
abundance: few
j_gene: TRBJ2-1
d_gene: NA
CDR3aa: CASSPLLSGEQFF
CDR3nt: TGTGCCAGCAGTCCCCTCCTTAGTGGTGAGCAGTTCTTC

v_gene: TRBV30
abundance: NA
j_gene: TRBJ2-2
d_gene: TRBD1
CDR3aa: CAWRRSGQGDTGELFF
CDR3nt: TGTGCCTGGAGGAGGAGCGGACAGGGGGACACCGGGGAGCTGTTTTTT

v_gene: TRBV2
abundance: NA
j_gene: TRBJ1-6
d_gene: NA
CDR3aa: CASSEAGLVAPLHF
CDR3nt: TGTGCCAGCAGTGAAGCCGGGCTTGTTGCACCCCTCCACTTT

v_gene: TRBV19
abundance: NA
j_gene: TRBJ1-6
d_gene: NA
CDR3aa: CASRTQSLGRSPLHF
CDR3nt: TGTGCCAGTAGAACCCAAAGTCTCGGAAGATCACCCCTCCACTTT

v_gene: TRBV27
abundance: NA
j_gene: TRBJ2-7
d_gene: NA
CDR3aa: CASSLSIVSNYEQYF
CDR3nt: TGTGCCAGCAGTTTATCGATTGTTTCCAACTACGAGCAGTACTTC

v_gene: TRBV5-6
abundance: medium-sized
j_gene: TRBJ1-4
d_gene: NA
CDR3aa: CASSLLTPASGKLFF
CDR3nt: TGTGCCAGCAGCTTGTTGACACCGGCGAGCGGAAAACTGTTTTTT

v_gene: TRBV3-1/TRBV3-2
abundance: NA
j_gene: TRBJ1-6
d_gene: NA
CDR3aa: CASSQSEVVESPLHF
CDR3nt: TGTGCCAGCAGCCAAAGTGAAGTGGTCGAGTCACCCCTCCACTTT

v_gene: TRBV10-3
abundance: few
j_gene: TRBJ1-2
d_gene: NA
CDR3aa: CAISEVGEYGYTF
CDR3nt: TGTGCCATCAGTGAGGTGGGGGAATATGGCTACACCTTC

v_gene: TRBV7-9
abundance: few
j_gene: TRBJ1-6
d_gene: NA
CDR3aa: CASSLLEDSKFTLHF
CDR3nt: TGTGCCAGCAGCCTCCTAGAAGACAGTAAATTCACCCTCCACTTT

v_gene: TRBV5-1
abundance: NA
j_gene: TRBJ2-1
d_gene: TRBD1
CDR3aa: CASSFEGQGGNEQFF
CDR3nt: TGCGCCAGCAGCTTTGAGGGACAGGGTGGCAATGAGCAGTTCTTC

v_gene: TRBV4-1
abundance: few
j_gene: TRBJ1-2
d_gene: TRBD1
CDR3aa: CASSQGGIIEGARGYTF
CDR3nt: TGCGCCAGCAGCCAAGGGGGGATCATAGAGGGGGCGCGAGGCTACACCTTC

v_gene: TRBV7-8
abundance: few
j_gene: TRBJ2-2
d_gene: NA
CDR3aa: CASSSGVWLFF
CDR3nt: TGTGCCAGCAGCAGCGGCGTCTGGCTGTTTTTT

v_gene: TRBV6-5
abundance: NA
j_gene: TRBJ2-3
d_gene: NA
CDR3aa: CASSPPGITDTQYF
CDR3nt: TGTGCCAGCAGTCCGCCGGGGATTACAGATACGCAGTATTTT

v_gene: TRBV5-4
abundance: medium-sized
j_gene: TRBJ1-3
d_gene: NA
CDR3aa: CASSTGGGASGNTIYF
CDR3nt: TGTGCCAGCAGCACCGGAGGGGGGGCCTCTGGAAACACCATATATTTT

v_gene: TRBV29-1
abundance: NA
j_gene: TRBJ1-1
d_gene: NA
CDR3aa: CSVENPRRINEAFF
CDR3nt: TGCAGCGTTGAAAACCCCCGAAGAATCAATGAAGCTTTCTTT

v_gene: TRBV12-5
abundance: NA
j_gene: TRBJ2-1
d_gene: NA
CDR3aa: CASGLVLGEGYNEQFF
CDR3nt: TGTGCTAGTGGTTTGGTACTGGGGGAAGGATACAATGAGCAGTTCTTC

v_gene: TRBV18
abundance: NA
j_gene: TRBJ2-1
d_gene: NA
CDR3aa: CASSPDHNEQFF
CDR3nt: TGTGCCAGCTCACCGGACCACAATGAGCAGTTCTTC

v_gene: TRBV29-1
abundance: NA
j_gene: TRBJ1-1
d_gene: NA
CDR3aa: CSVEIAENTEAFF
CDR3nt: TGCAGCGTTGAGATCGCTGAGAACACTGAAGCTTTCTTT

v_gene: TRBV19
abundance: few
j_gene: TRBJ1-6
d_gene: NA
CDR3aa: CASSSSDVPPLHF
CDR3nt: TGTGCCAGTAGTTCCTCGGACGTTCCACCCCTCCACTTT

v_gene: TRBV7-6
abundance: NA
j_gene: TRBJ1-1
d_gene: NA
CDR3aa: CASSLGSGQYTEAFF
CDR3nt: TGTGCCAGCAGCTTAGGGTCCGGACAGTACACTGAAGCTTTCTTT

v_gene: TRBV6-4
abundance: NA
j_gene: TRBJ1-2
d_gene: NA
CDR3aa: CASSEVTPGANYGYTF
CDR3nt: TGTGCCAGCAGTGAGGTCACGCCTGGGGCTAACTATGGCTACACCTTC

v_gene: TRBV6-1
abundance: few
j_gene: TRBJ2-6
d_gene: NA
CDR3aa: CASSERSAGANVLTF
CDR3nt: TGTGCCAGCAGTGAACGATCAGCTGGGGCCAACGTCCTGACTTTC

v_gene: TRBV4-2
abundance: NA
j_gene: TRBJ1-4
d_gene: TRBD1
CDR3aa: CASSRRRDRDEKLFF
CDR3nt: TGTGCCAGCAGTCGACGCCGGGACAGGGATGAAAAACTGTTTTTT

v_gene: TRBV4-1
abundance: NA
j_gene: TRBJ2-7
d_gene: TRBD1
CDR3aa: CASSRGQGGTNYEQYF
CDR3nt: TGCGCCAGCAGCCGAGGACAGGGGGGGACAAACTACGAGCAGTACTTC

v_gene: TRBV5-1
abundance: NA
j_gene: TRBJ1-3
d_gene: NA
CDR3aa: CASSLALQQGGNTIYF
CDR3nt: TGCGCCAGCAGCTTGGCACTTCAACAGGGAGGAAACACCATATATTTT

v_gene: TRBV20-1
abundance: once
j_gene: TRBJ2-1
d_gene: NA
CDR3aa: CSASETSGHNEQFF
CDR3nt: TGCAGTGCTAGTGAGACGAGCGGACACAATGAGCAGTTCTTC

v_gene: TRBV4-2
abundance: NA
j_gene: TRBJ2-7
d_gene: TRBD1
CDR3aa: CASSQEWQGAREQYF
CDR3nt: TGTGCCAGCAGCCAAGAATGGCAGGGGGCTAGAGAGCAGTACTTC

v_gene: TRBV5-6
abundance: NA
j_gene: TRBJ1-4
d_gene: NA
CDR3aa: CASSWGRGYEKLFF
CDR3nt: TGTGCCAGCAGCTGGGGCAGGGGTTATGAAAAACTGTTTTTT

v_gene: TRBV6-2/TRBV6-3
abundance: NA
j_gene: TRBJ1-1
d_gene: NA
CDR3aa: CASSYRGSTEAFF
CDR3nt: TGTGCCAGCAGTTACCGGGGGAGCACTGAAGCTTTCTTT

v_gene: TRBV19
abundance: NA
j_gene: TRBJ1-3
d_gene: NA
CDR3aa: CASSIVGSSGNTIYF
CDR3nt: TGTGCCAGTAGTATAGTAGGGAGCTCTGGAAACACCATATATTTT